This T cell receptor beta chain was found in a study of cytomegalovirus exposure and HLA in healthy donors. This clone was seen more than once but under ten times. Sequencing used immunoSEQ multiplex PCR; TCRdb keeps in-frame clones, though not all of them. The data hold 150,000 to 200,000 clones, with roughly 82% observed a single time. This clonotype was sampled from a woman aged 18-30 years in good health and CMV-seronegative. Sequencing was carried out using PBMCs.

CDR3 protein: CASSRAGHTSPLHF. CDR3 nucleotide sequence: TGCGCCAGCAGCCGAGCAGGGCATACTTCACCCCTCCACTTT. V gene TRBV5-1 combines with J gene TRBJ1-6; D might be TRBD1 (5 bases). Germline V gives CDR1 SGHRS, CDR2 YFSETQ. V was cut by 4 bases and J by 9 bases, with 14 bases left in between. This CDR3 spans 14 amino acids.